This entry lists 29 T cell receptor beta chains sequenced from one sample in a study of healthy donors' naive CD4 and CD8 T cells. TCR libraries were built from about 0.55 ug of total RNA by linear amplification. TCRdb re-called the reads through MiXCR, storing one row per CDR3 protein. Of 150,000 to 200,000 distinct CDR3 sequences listed, around three quarters are singletons. Sequenced: naive CD4+ and CD8+ T cells sorted from blood, pooled from several donors. The receptors originated from a pool of human donors in good health; the sample pools cells from several healthy donors.

In this sample, this clonotype turned up once. V is TRBV18 and J is TRBJ2-5; 10 bases line up with TRBD2. After removal of 3 bases from V and 4 bases from J, the junction contained 5 bases not matched to a gene. This CDR3 region has 15 residues. Germline-derived CDR1 and CDR2 are KGHSH and LQKENI. The CDR3 is CASSPPAGGRETQYF. The CDR3 bases are TGTGCCAGCTCACCGCCAGCGGGAGGGCGAGAGACCCAGTACTTC.

J is TRBJ1-1 and V is TRBV15; TRBD1 might be the D (5 bases). This CDR3 is built from 14 residues. The germline gives CDR1 LNHNV, CDR2 YYDKDF (reference sequence). The V end was cut by 6 bases, the J end by 3 bases, with 14 bases between. In nucleotides, the CDR3 is TGTGCCACCAGAACCAGGGCCTTCGACACTGAAGCTTTCTTT. Its translation: CATRTRAFDTEAFF.

V is TRBV11-2 and J is TRBJ2-1; 12 bases line up with TRBD2. The CDR3 loop spans 19 amino acids. Germline trimming cut 5 bases from V and 0 bases from J; bases unmatched to any gene: 11. The germline V gene has CDR1 SGHAT and CDR2 FQNNGV. CDR3 region: CASSLAGLAGPSSYNEQFF. DNA of the CDR3: TGTGCCAGCAGCCTAGCGGGACTAGCGGGCCCGAGCTCCTACAATGAGCAGTTCTTC.

This clonotype was observed once. The rearrangement uses TRBV19 and TRBJ1-6, with D possibly being TRBD1 (6 bases). This CDR3 comprises 14 residues. The V and J ends lost 5 bases and 7 bases respectively, with 12 bases between them. Looked up from germline, CDR1 is LNHDA and CDR2 is SQIVND (reference sequence). In DNA, the CDR3 is TGTGCCAGTAGTTGGACAGCAACCAATTCACCCCTCCACTTT. Protein sequence: CASSWTATNSPLHF. The full variable domain, with the rest looked up from reference TRBV19 and TRBJ1-6, is DGGITQSPKYLFRKEGQNVTLSCEQNLNHDAMYWYRQDPGQGLRLIYYSQIVNDFQKGDIAEGYSVSREKKESFPLTVTSAQKNPTAFYLCASSWTATNSPLHFGNGTRLTVT.

The chain carries TRBV29-1 and TRBJ1-5; D is undetermined. Germline V gene data show CDR1 as SQVTM and CDR2 as ANQGSEA. The CDR3 has 13 amino acids. V was cut by 4 bases and J by 7 bases, with 14 bases left in between. CDR3 protein: CSVVVRAGQPQHF. CDR3 DNA: TGCAGCGTTGTGGTGAGGGCTGGCCAGCCCCAGCATTTT.

This rearrangement joins TRBV27 to TRBJ2-3; D is perhaps TRBD2 (5 bases). The CDR3 spans 16 residues. Germline values: CDR1 MNHEY, CDR2 SMNVEV (reference sequence). V was shortened by 5 bases and J by 6 bases, with 21 bases between the two germline ends. Written as DNA, the CDR3 is TGTGCCAGCAGTACCCTAGGACTGGCTCGCCGGGATACGCAGTATTTT. Translation gives CASSTLGLARRDTQYF.

In the case of this clonotype: The junction departs from germline at one end; a sequencing error may be responsible. This chain joins TRBV29-1 and TRBJ1-1; maybe TRBD1 (5 bases). The CDR3 sequence is 14 residues long. Germline assignment: CDR1 SQVTM and CDR2 ANQGSEA. CDR3 DNA sequence: TGCAGCGTTGTTACAGGACTTTTGAACACTGAAGTTTTCTTT. Residues: CSVVTGLLNTEVFF. The complete variable domain, with remaining parts taken from reference TRBV29-1 and TRBJ1-1, reads SAVISQKPSRDICQRGTSLTIQCQVDSQVTMMFWYRQQPGQSLTLIATANQGSEATYESGFVIDKFPISRPNLTFSTLTVSNMSPEDSSIYLCSVVTGLLNTEVFFGQGTRLTVV.

The rearrangement joins TRBV29-1 to TRBJ1-4; D call uncertain. The V end was cut by 0 bases, the J end by 7 bases, with 15 bases between. In germline, CDR1 is SQVTM, CDR2 ANQGSEA. This CDR3 region has 15 residues. The CDR3 coding sequence is TGCAGCGTTGAAGAAAGGGAGGGAATTGGTGAAAAACTGTTTTTT. It translates to CSVEEREGIGEKLFF.

The rearrangement uses TRBV15 and TRBJ2-3; possibly TRBD1 for D (6 bases). CDR1 LNHNV and CDR2 YYDKDF come from the germline V gene (reference sequence). Trimming took 1 base from V and 3 from J, leaving 8 bases between them. This CDR3 is built from 14 residues. The CDR3, as DNA: TGTGCCACCAGCAGAGGGACAGTTACAGATACGCAGTATTTT. Residues: CATSRGTVTDTQYF.

The chain carries TRBV29-1 and TRBJ2-3, with a possible D match to TRBD2 (6 bases). Trimming pared 4 bases from V and 2 bases from J, leaving 19 bases between. Germline values: CDR1 SQVTM, CDR2 ANQGSEA. The CDR3 runs to 16 residues. The CDR3 nucleotides read TGCAGCGTTGGGGGAAGACGGGACTTACACACAGATACGCAGTATTTT. The encoded protein is CSVGGRRDLHTDTQYF.

V and J are TRBV4-3 and TRBJ1-1; D is uncertain. The V end lost 0 bases, the J end lost 8 bases, and 10 bases lay between the germline ends. The CDR3 sequence is 13 residues long. Germline CDR1 reads LGHNA; CDR2 reads YSLEER. CDR3 DNA: TGCGCCAGCAGCCAAGATAGGCTCAGAGAAGCTTTCTTT. This sequence encodes CASSQDRLREAFF.

This rearrangement joins TRBV15 to TRBJ2-7; D might be TRBD1 (6 bases). The CDR3 loop spans 15 amino acids. Looked up from germline, CDR1 is LNHNV and CDR2 is YYDKDF (reference sequence). V lost 0 bases and J 6 bases, leaving 15 bases between the germline ends. The CDR3 spells CATSRDSRGSGEQYF. The DNA of the CDR3 is TGTGCCACCAGCAGAGATTCTAGGGGGTCAGGCGAGCAGTACTTC.

The V call is TRBV2, the J call TRBJ1-2, with D possibly being TRBD1 (5 bases). Trimming shortened V by 6 bases and J by 8 bases, and 13 bases separated the two germline ends. Looked up from germline, CDR1 is SNHLY and CDR2 is FYNNEI. The CDR3 consists of 12 residues. The CDR3 sequence is CASSDSPWGYTF. In DNA, the CDR3 is TGTGCCAGCAGCGACAGCCCCTGGGGCTACACCTTC.

The chain employs TRBV25-1 and TRBJ1-2; 8 positions agree with TRBD1. The germline V gene has CDR1 MGHDK and CDR2 SYGVNS. V gave up 4 bases and J gave up 4 bases; unmatched junction bases: 5. The CDR3 has 14 residues. The CDR3 here is CASSGGQEFYGYTF. The CDR3 DNA sequence: TGTGCCAGCAGTGGGGGACAGGAATTCTATGGCTACACCTTC.

The chain carries TRBV5-1 and TRBJ2-7; 7 bases are a match to TRBD1. The CDR3 length is 14 residues. The junction had 7 bases not matched to a gene; V was cut back by 7 bases and J by 0 bases. Looked up from germline, CDR1 is SGHRS and CDR2 is YFSETQ. The CDR3 DNA follows: TGCGCCAGCCGGACAGGCCCCAGCTCCTACGAGCAGTACTTC. This gives the protein CASRTGPSSYEQYF.

The rearrangement uses TRBV19 and TRBJ2-1; possibly TRBD1 for D (5 bases). CDR3 length: 19 residues. Trimming pared 2 bases from V and 0 bases from J, leaving 20 bases between. Germline lookup yields CDR1 LNHDA and CDR2 SQIVND (reference sequence). In nucleotides, the CDR3 is TGTGCCAGTAGTATAAAGGGCAGGGCCACCTGGAGCTCCTACAATGAGCAGTTCTTC. Amino acid sequence: CASSIKGRATWSSYNEQFF.

V is TRBV7-8 and J is TRBJ2-3; 8 bases line up with TRBD1. Germline-derived CDR1 and CDR2 are SGHVS and FQNEAQ. CDR3 length equals 15 residues. V lost 7 bases, J lost 3 bases, and 9 bases stayed unmatched. CDR3 sequence: CASTWRQGPTDTQYF. In DNA form, the CDR3 reads TGTGCCAGCACCTGGAGACAGGGGCCGACAGATACGCAGTATTTT. The complete variable domain, with remaining parts taken from reference TRBV7-8 and TRBJ2-3, reads GAGVSQSPRYKVAKRGQDVALRCDPISGHVSLFWYQQALGQGPEFLTYFQNEAQLDKSGLPSDRFFAERPEGSVSTLKIQRTQQEDSAVYLCASTWRQGPTDTQYFGPGTRLTVL.

The CDR3 bases are TGTGCCAGCAGCTTAGCGCCAGGGATGGACTATGGCTACACCTTC. It encodes CASSLAPGMDYGYTF. V is TRBV7-9 and J is TRBJ1-2; D may be TRBD1 (5 bases). Trimming shortened V by 0 bases and J by 3 bases, and 11 bases separated the two germline ends. This CDR3 region has 15 residues. From germline, CDR1 is SEHNR and CDR2 FQNEAQ (reference sequence).

CDR3 sequence reads: CASSLGTGGGYNEQFF. DNA for the CDR3: TGTGCCAGCAGTTTAGGAACGGGAGGGGGATACAATGAGCAGTTCTTC. The chain has TRBV27 and TRBJ2-1; TRBD2 aligns across 8 bases. With V trimmed by 2 bases and J by 4 bases, 7 bases remained unmatched. In germline, CDR1 is MNHEY, CDR2 SMNVEV (reference sequence). The CDR3 loop spans 16 amino acids.

V is TRBV6-2 or TRBV6-3 and J is TRBJ1-5, with 7 positions matching TRBD1. Germline lookup yields CDR1 MNHEY and CDR2 SVGEGT. The V and J ends lost 4 bases and 6 bases, in that order; junction bases with no gene match: 6. CDR3 length equals 14 residues. The CDR3 coding sequence is TGTGCCAGCAGTTTTCGCAGGGGGGCTCAGCCCCAGCATTTT. Translating it yields CASSFRRGAQPQHF.

V usage is TRBV29-1 and J usage is TRBJ1-1; a weak D match, TRBD1 (6 bases). The germline CDR1 and CDR2 sequences are SQVTM and ANQGSEA. Trimming removed 6 bases at V and 4 bases at J, with 21 bases between. There are 15 residues in the CDR3. This chain's CDR3 is CSVPREGGLITEAFF. The CDR3 bases are TGCAGCGTACCGAGAGAGGGGGGCCTAATCACTGAAGCTTTCTTT.

The chain recombines TRBV5-6 with TRBJ2-3; TRBD2 aligns across 7 bases. Germline CDR1 is SGHDT and CDR2 is YYEEEE. The V and J ends lost 4 bases and 1 base, in that order; junction bases with no gene match: 12. CDR3 length: 17 amino acids. The DNA for the CDR3 is TGTGCCAGCAGCACCCTGACTAGCAGCGGGGGCACAGATACGCAGTATTTT. This translates into CASSTLTSSGGTDTQYF.

The rearrangement uses TRBV6-5 and TRBJ1-5, with 7 bases matching TRBD1. Germline V gene sequence: CDR1 MNHEY, CDR2 SVGAGI. CDR3 length: 15 residues. The J segment lost 5 bases and the V segment lost 4 bases, leaving 8 bases of the junction unmatched. Here the CDR3 reads CASSFDRARDQPQHF. In DNA, the CDR3 is TGTGCCAGCAGTTTCGACAGGGCTAGAGATCAGCCCCAGCATTTT.

This sequence joins TRBV25-1 and TRBJ2-2, with 7 bases lining up with TRBD1. Looked up from germline, CDR1 is MGHDK and CDR2 is SYGVNS. This CDR3 region has 16 residues. Unmatched junction bases numbered 11, after V lost 10 bases and J lost 0 bases. The CDR3 DNA sequence: TGTGCCACTTCAAGTCCCGGGACAGCGAACACCGGGGAGCTGTTTTTT. Its translation is CATSSPGTANTGELFF. The full variable domain, in which reference TRBV25-1 and TRBJ2-2 provide the parts outside the CDR3, is EADIYQTPRYLVIGTGKKITLECSQTMGHDKMYWYQQDPGMELHLIHYSYGVNSTEKGDLSSESTVSRIRTEHFPLTLESARPSHTSQYLCATSSPGTANTGELFFGEGSRLTVL.

The V call is TRBV29-1, the J call TRBJ1-2, with 7 bases lining up with TRBD1. Per the germline V gene, CDR1 is SQVTM and CDR2 is ANQGSEA. V lost 3 bases and J lost 7; bases outside the gene matches: 11. The CDR3 has 14 amino acids. CDR3 nucleotide sequence: TGCAGCGTTGAGAGACAGGGCCCGGGAAGTGGCTACACCTTC. Residues: CSVERQGPGSGYTF.

This sequence joins TRBV29-1 and TRBJ1-1; D gene ambiguous. In germline, CDR1 is SQVTM, CDR2 ANQGSEA. The length of the CDR3 is 11 residues. Deletions cut 3 bases from V and 3 bases from J, with 5 bases between. The CDR3 DNA is TGCAGCGTTGACTCGTACACTGAAGCTTTCTTT. As protein: CSVDSYTEAFF.

This clonotype was recorded a few times. The genes are TRBV10-3 and TRBJ1-2, with D perhaps matching TRBD1 (6 bases). The CDR3 contains 14 residues. The germline CDR1 and CDR2 sequences are ENHRY and SYGVKD. V lost 0 bases and J 3 bases, leaving 8 bases between the germline ends. CDR3 loop: CAISESGGDYGYTF. CDR3 DNA sequence: TGTGCCATCAGTGAGTCCGGGGGCGACTATGGCTACACCTTC.

This clonotype was counted only a few times. This rearrangement joins TRBV29-1 to TRBJ1-2, with D uncertain. The CDR3 runs to 14 residues. The V gene's germline CDR1 is SQVTM and CDR2 ANQGSEA. The ends were cut back, 8 bases at V and 2 bases at J, with 18 bases in the middle. CDR3 region: CSSSSLQTNYGYTF. The DNA for the CDR3 is TGCAGCTCCTCTTCCTTACAGACAAACTATGGCTACACCTTC.

About this clonotype: At one end, the junction sequence differs from germline, possibly due to a read error. V usage is TRBV12-3 or TRBV12-4 and J usage is TRBJ2-3; unclear D gene. The CDR3 is 14 residues long. The CDR3 bases are TGTGCCAGCAGTTTAGACCGTTTGGCAGATGCGCAGTATTTT. Residues: CASSLDRLADAQYF.